Each of the 19 T cell receptor beta chains below was sequenced from the same sample in a study of cytomegalovirus exposure and HLA in healthy donors. A multiplex PCR was run with 60 Vbeta primers and 13 Jbeta primers. The protocol was immunoSEQ multiplex PCR, while the TCRdb copy is restricted to in-frame clones and leaves out a portion. The sample holds under 150,000 clones, 75% to 85% seen once. Sequenced material: PBMCs. The source of these receptors is a female donor in good health and CMV-seronegative.

CDR3 sequence (DNA): TGTGCCACCGAGGACAGGGTTAAGTCGAACTACAATGAGCAGTTCTTC. Its protein product is CATEDRVKSNYNEQFF. The chain employs TRBV15 and TRBJ2-1; the match to TRBD1 covers 8 bases. This CDR3 is 16 amino acids long. The junction had 12 bases not matched to a gene; V was cut back by 8 bases and J by 3 bases. CDR1 and CDR2 (germline): LNHNV, YYDKDF (reference sequence). Full variable domain (outside the CDR3, taken from reference TRBV15 and TRBJ2-1): DAMVIQNPRYQVTQFGKPVTLSCSQTLNHNVMYWYQQKSSQAPKLLFHYYDKDFNNEADTPDNFQSRRPNTSFCFLDIRSPGLGDTAMYLCATEDRVKSNYNEQFFGPGTRLTVL.

In DNA, the CDR3 is TGCGCCAGCAGCCGCGGGGCAAGCACCGGGGAGCTGTTTTTT. This encodes CASSRGASTGELFF. This sequence joins TRBV4-3 and TRBJ2-2; possibly TRBD2 for D (6 bases). The CDR3 is 14 amino acids. Trimming took 4 bases from V and 4 from J, leaving 10 bases between them. Germline CDR1 and CDR2: LGHNA and YSLEER.

This clone was detected once. The chain carries TRBV6-1 and TRBJ1-4; 7 nucleotides agree with TRBD1. The trim removed 1 base at V and 8 bases at J, leaving 7 bases unmatched. This CDR3 spans 15 amino acids. Germline V gene lookup returns CDR1 MNHNS and CDR2 SASEGT. CDR3 amino acids: CASSEGGGGQEKLFF. The CDR3 region has the DNA TGTGCCAGCAGTGAAGGCGGGGGGGGACAGGAAAAACTGTTTTTT.

The chain links TRBV30 to TRBJ2-6; D uncertain. The CDR3 has 13 amino acids. Germline V gene lookup returns CDR1 GTSNPN and CDR2 SVGIG (reference sequence). Between the trimmed V and J ends, which lost 6 bases and 0 bases, there was a span of 6 bases. The CDR3 DNA is TGTGCCTGCGACATCTCTGGGGCCAACGTCCTGACTTTC. Protein sequence: CACDISGANVLTF.

V gene TRBV9 combines with J gene TRBJ2-1; 7 bases are a match to TRBD2. V gave up 0 bases and J gave up 0 bases; unmatched junction bases: 3. CDR1 SGDLS and CDR2 YYNGEE come from the germline V gene. The CDR3 extends over 16 amino acids. The CDR3 sequence: CASSVERTSSYNEQFF. The DNA of the CDR3 is TGTGCCAGCAGCGTAGAAAGGACTAGCTCCTACAATGAGCAGTTCTTC.

This sequence joins TRBV11-2 and TRBJ1-1; 7 bases match TRBD1. Germline-derived CDR1 and CDR2 are SGHAT and FQNNGV. The CDR3 consists of 12 residues. The trim removed 3 bases at V and 7 bases at J, leaving 2 bases unmatched. The CDR3 spells CASSFGQVEAFF. As DNA, the CDR3 is TGTGCCAGCAGCTTCGGACAGGTTGAAGCTTTCTTT.

In its sample, this clone was seen a few times. V gene TRBV5-1 combines with J gene TRBJ1-1; D uncertain. The CDR3 loop spans 15 amino acids. Germline CDR1 SGHRS, CDR2 YFSETQ. Between the trimmed V and J ends, which lost 5 bases and 2 bases, there was a span of 16 bases. The CDR3 here is CASSQREGGNTEAFF. In nucleotides, the CDR3 is TGCGCCAGCAGTCAGCGGGAGGGAGGCAACACTGAAGCTTTCTTT.

The chain employs TRBV15 and TRBJ2-2; perhaps TRBD1 as D (5 bases). V lost 0 bases and J 4 bases, leaving 12 bases between the germline ends. The CDR3 sequence is 16 residues long. In germline, CDR1 is LNHNV, CDR2 YYDKDF (reference sequence). As DNA, the CDR3 is TGTGCCACCAGCAGAGATGTGGGAAGGGGCACCGGGGAGCTGTTTTTT. Translation: CATSRDVGRGTGELFF.

The chain is built from TRBV5-4 and TRBJ2-7, with D possibly matching TRBD2 (5 bases). CDR1 and CDR2 from the germline V gene are SGHNT and YYREEE (reference sequence). Trimming pared 4 bases from V and 6 bases from J, leaving 14 bases between. This CDR3 spans 13 amino acids. The CDR3 DNA follows: TGTGCCAGCAGCCTGCGAGGGAGAAGCGAGCAGTACTTC. It encodes CASSLRGRSEQYF.

The chain joins TRBV10-2 to TRBJ1-4; no definite D call. Germline V lookup: CDR1 WSHSY, CDR2 SAAADI. The V gene lost 3 bases and the J gene lost 7 bases, with 9 bases spanning the gap. This CDR3 has 13 residues. The CDR3 DNA reads TGCGCCAGCAGTGAAGAAGGAGGTGAAAAACTGTTTTTT. Its translation is CASSEEGGEKLFF.

V gene TRBV29-1 combines with J gene TRBJ2-2, with D possibly matching TRBD2 (6 bases). V dropped 8 bases and J dropped 6 bases, with 13 bases sitting between them. The CDR3 extends over 12 amino acids. Germline CDR1 reads SQVTM; CDR2 reads ANQGSEA. The DNA for the CDR3 is TGCAGCCTGACGACGGGGGCCGGGGAGCTGTTTTTT. Amino acids: CSLTTGAGELFF.

V is TRBV14 and J is TRBJ1-2; D gene ambiguous. Germline V CDR1 and CDR2: SGHDN, FVKESK. The CDR3 runs 12 residues. V lost 1 base to trimming and J lost 5 bases, with 5 bases between them. CDR3 sequence reads: CASSQGGYGYTF. The DNA of the CDR3 is TGTGCCAGCAGCCAAGGAGGGTATGGCTACACCTTC. The variable domain in full, completed from reference TRBV14 and TRBJ1-2, reads EAGVTQFPSHSVIEKGQTVTLRCDPISGHDNLYWYRRVMGKEIKFLLHFVKESKQDESGMPNNRFLAERTGGTYSTLKVQPAELEDSGVYFCASSQGGYGYTFGSGTRLTVV.

Of note for this clone: This same CDR3 is encoded by further DNA sequences in the sample. The gene calls are TRBV27 and TRBJ2-7; TRBD2 aligns across 7 bases. CDR1 and CDR2 from the germline V gene are MNHEY and SMNVEV (reference sequence). The junction had 2 bases not matched to a gene; V was cut back by 5 bases and J by 1 base. The CDR3 has 13 amino acids. In DNA, the CDR3 is TGTGCCAGCAGTAGACTAGCATCCTACGAGCAGTACTTC. It is translated as CASSRLASYEQYF.

The rearrangement uses TRBV5-6 and TRBJ1-5, with D possibly matching TRBD1 (5 bases). CDR1 and CDR2 from the germline V gene are SGHDT and YYEEEE. Trimming pared 2 bases from V and 0 bases from J, leaving 9 bases between. The CDR3 has 15 residues. CDR3 region: CASSLGHYSNQPQHF. The CDR3 nucleotides read TGTGCCAGCAGCTTAGGACATTATAGCAATCAGCCCCAGCATTTT.

Details on this clone: The germline gene is not matched at one end of the junction; a read error may be the cause. V usage is TRBV30 and J usage is TRBJ1-2, with a possible D match to TRBD1 (6 bases). From germline, CDR1 is GTSNPN and CDR2 SVGIG (reference sequence). CDR3 size: 11 residues. CDR3 residues: CAWSVGTLGHF. The CDR3, as DNA: TGTGCCTGGAGTGTTGGGACATTGGGACACTTC.

V is TRBV7-9 and J is TRBJ1-4; TRBD1 agrees at 7 bases. This CDR3 spans 16 amino acids. V dropped 5 bases and J dropped 8; count of bases not matched to a gene: 14. Germline loops: CDR1 SEHNR, CDR2 FQNEAQ (reference sequence). The CDR3: CASSPGDSRDEEKLFF. The CDR3 coding sequence is TGTGCCAGCAGCCCGGGGGACAGCAGGGATGAGGAAAAACTGTTTTTT. The whole variable domain, remainder taken from reference TRBV7-9 and TRBJ1-4, is DTGVSQNPRHKITKRGQNVTFRCDPISEHNRLYWYRQTLGQGPEFLTYFQNEAQLEKSRLLSDRFSAERPKGSFSTLEIQRTEQGDSAMYLCASSPGDSRDEEKLFFGSGTQLSVL.

This clone was picked up one time. V and J are TRBV19 and TRBJ2-3; perhaps TRBD2 as D (5 bases). Germline assignment: CDR1 LNHDA and CDR2 SQIVND (reference sequence). The germline V and J ends were trimmed by 5 bases and 5 bases, with 17 bases remaining between them. The CDR3 length is 15 residues. This chain's CDR3 is CASSLTPREGDTQYF. The CDR3 DNA reads as TGTGCCAGTAGTCTCACCCCACGGGAAGGAGATACGCAGTATTTT.

This clone appeared once. V is TRBV30 and J is TRBJ2-7; 7 bases map to TRBD1. J lost 9 bases, V lost 0 bases, and 14 bases had no gene match. The CDR3 extends over 15 amino acids. Germline V gene data show CDR1 as GTSNPN and CDR2 as SVGIG (reference sequence). The CDR3 sequence is CAWSVGTAGLASQYF. CDR3 DNA sequence: TGTGCCTGGAGTGTAGGGACAGCTGGCCTGGCATCGCAGTACTTC.

This clone was recorded a few times. The rearrangement joins TRBV5-1 to TRBJ1-2, with 11 bases aligning to TRBD1. This CDR3 has 14 residues. After removal of 5 bases from V and 8 bases from J, the junction contained 8 bases not matched to a gene. Germline CDR1 SGHRS, CDR2 YFSETQ. The CDR3 reads CASRPGQGAYGYTF. CDR3 sequence (DNA): TGCGCCAGCAGACCAGGACAGGGGGCGTACGGCTACACCTTC.